This T cell receptor (beta chain) was captured in a study of shared clonotypes between healthy human individuals. The study's findings and limits: With few donors, the genetic and exposure-history diversity represented was limited.

Here immunoSEQ multiplex PCR was the method, and the copy in TCRdb shows in-frame clones only, minus some. This repertoire shows approximately 640,000 clones, less than 95% found once; its top ten account for 34%. Trimming took 3 bases from V and 8 from J, leaving 10 bases between them. The CDR3 has 12 amino acids. Germline CDR1 LNHDA, CDR2 SQIVND (reference sequence). About this clone: Antigen specificity is unknown.

Adults of Caucasian background living in Nashville, Tennessee made up all donors. Specimen: memory CD8+ T cells from PBMCs. Subset meaning: CD45RO+ cells pooled with CCR7-negative TemRA cells. The chain couples TRBV19 to TRBJ1-1; D unresolved. The sequence was collected from a man aged 18 to 30 in good health. Some clones in this sample may be carry-over from other donors' samples. The CDR3 is CASSIRPTEAFF. The CDR3 bases are TGTGCCAGTAGTATCCGGCCTACCGAAGCTTTCTTT.